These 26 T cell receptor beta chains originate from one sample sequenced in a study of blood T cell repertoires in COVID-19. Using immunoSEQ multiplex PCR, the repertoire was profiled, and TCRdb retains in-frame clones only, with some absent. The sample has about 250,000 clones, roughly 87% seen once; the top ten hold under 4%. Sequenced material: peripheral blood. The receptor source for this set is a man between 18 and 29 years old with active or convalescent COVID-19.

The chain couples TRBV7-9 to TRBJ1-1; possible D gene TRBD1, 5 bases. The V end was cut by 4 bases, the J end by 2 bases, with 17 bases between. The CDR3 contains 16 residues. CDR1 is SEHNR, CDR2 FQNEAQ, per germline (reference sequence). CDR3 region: CASSYPFGGLNTEAFF. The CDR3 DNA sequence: TGTGCCAGCAGCTACCCCTTCGGGGGTCTAAACACTGAAGCTTTCTTT.

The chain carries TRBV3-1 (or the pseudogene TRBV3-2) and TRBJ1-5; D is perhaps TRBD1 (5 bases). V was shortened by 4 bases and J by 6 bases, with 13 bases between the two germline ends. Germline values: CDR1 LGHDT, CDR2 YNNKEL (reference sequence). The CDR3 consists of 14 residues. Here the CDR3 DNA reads TGTGCCAGCAGCCTAACGACCGGGGGTCAGCCCCAGCATTTT. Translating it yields CASSLTTGGQPQHF.

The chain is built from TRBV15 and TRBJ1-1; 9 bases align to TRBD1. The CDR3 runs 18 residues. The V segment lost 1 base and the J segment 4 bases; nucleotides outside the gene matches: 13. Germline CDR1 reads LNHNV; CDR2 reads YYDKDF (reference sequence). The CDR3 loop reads CATSRAQGARGSSTEAFF. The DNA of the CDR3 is TGTGCCACCAGCAGAGCACAGGGGGCCCGAGGGAGTAGCACTGAAGCTTTCTTT.

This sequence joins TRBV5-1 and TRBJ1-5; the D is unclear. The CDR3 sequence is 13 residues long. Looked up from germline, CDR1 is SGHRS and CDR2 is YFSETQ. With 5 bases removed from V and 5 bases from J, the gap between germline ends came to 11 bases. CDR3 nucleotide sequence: TGCGCCAGCAGAGTAGATCCCGATCAGCCCCAGCATTTT. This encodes CASRVDPDQPQHF. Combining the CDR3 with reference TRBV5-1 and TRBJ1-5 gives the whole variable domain KAGVTQTPRYLIKTRGQQVTLSCSPISGHRSVSWYQQTPGQGLQFLFEYFSETQRNKGNFPGRFSGRQFSNSRSEMNVSTLELGDSALYLCASRVDPDQPQHFGDGTRLSIL.

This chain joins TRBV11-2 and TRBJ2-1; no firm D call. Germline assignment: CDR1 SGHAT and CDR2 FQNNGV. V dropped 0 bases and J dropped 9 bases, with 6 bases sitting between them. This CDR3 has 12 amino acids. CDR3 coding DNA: TGTGCCAGCAGCTTAGATCGGGTTGAGCAGTTCTTC. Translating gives CASSLDRVEQFF.

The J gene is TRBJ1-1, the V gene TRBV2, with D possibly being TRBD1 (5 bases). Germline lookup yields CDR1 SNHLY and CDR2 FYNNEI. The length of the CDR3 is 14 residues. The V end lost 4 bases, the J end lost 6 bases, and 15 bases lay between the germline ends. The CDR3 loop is CASSVLGAYAEAFF. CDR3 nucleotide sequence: TGTGCCAGCAGTGTCTTAGGGGCTTACGCTGAAGCTTTCTTT. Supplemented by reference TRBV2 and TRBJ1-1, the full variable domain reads EPEVTQTPSHQVTQMGQEVILRCVPISNHLYFYWYRQILGQKVEFLVSFYNNEISEKSEIFDDQFSVERPDGSNFTLKIRSTKLEDSAMYFCASSVLGAYAEAFFGQGTRLTVV.

The CDR3 nucleotides read TGTGCCAGCAGTTACGGGCATCGAAGCTATGGCTACACCTTC. Translation gives CASSYGHRSYGYTF. The chain has TRBV6-5 and TRBJ1-2; D ambiguous. The germline V gene encodes CDR1 MNHEY and CDR2 SVGAGI. V lost 2 bases to trimming and J lost 4 bases, with 11 bases between them. The CDR3 loop spans 14 amino acids.

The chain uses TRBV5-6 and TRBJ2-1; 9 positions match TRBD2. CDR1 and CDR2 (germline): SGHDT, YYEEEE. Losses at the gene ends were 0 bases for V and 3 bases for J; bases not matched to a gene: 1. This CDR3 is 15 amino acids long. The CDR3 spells CASSLGSGGYNEQFF. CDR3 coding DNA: TGTGCCAGCAGCTTGGGTAGCGGGGGCTACAATGAGCAGTTCTTC.

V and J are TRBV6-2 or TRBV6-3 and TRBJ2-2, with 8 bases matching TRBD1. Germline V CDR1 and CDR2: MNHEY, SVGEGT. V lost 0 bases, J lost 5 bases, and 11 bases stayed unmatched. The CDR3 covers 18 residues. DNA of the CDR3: TGTGCCAGCAGTTACTCGAGCCAGGGGGCGTGGGTAACCGGGGAGCTGTTTTTT. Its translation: CASSYSSQGAWVTGELFF.

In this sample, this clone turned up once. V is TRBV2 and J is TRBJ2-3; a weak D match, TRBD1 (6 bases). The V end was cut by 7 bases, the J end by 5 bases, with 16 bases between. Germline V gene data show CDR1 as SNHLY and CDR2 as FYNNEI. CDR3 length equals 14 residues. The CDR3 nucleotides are TGTGCCAGCACTTCAGGGGCAGGATTAGATACGCAGTATTTT. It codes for CASTSGAGLDTQYF.

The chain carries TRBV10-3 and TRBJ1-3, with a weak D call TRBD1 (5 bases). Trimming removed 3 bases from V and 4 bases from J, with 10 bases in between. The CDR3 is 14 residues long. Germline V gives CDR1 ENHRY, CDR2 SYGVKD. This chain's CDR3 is CAISDGGRGNTIYF. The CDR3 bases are TGTGCCATCAGTGACGGGGGAAGAGGAAACACCATATATTTT.

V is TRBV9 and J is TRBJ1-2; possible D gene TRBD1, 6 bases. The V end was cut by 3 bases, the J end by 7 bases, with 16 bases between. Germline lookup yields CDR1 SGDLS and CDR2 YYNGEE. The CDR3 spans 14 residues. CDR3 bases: TGTGCCAGCAGCGGTGCGGCAGGGGAGGGTGGCTACACCTTC. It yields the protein CASSGAAGEGGYTF.

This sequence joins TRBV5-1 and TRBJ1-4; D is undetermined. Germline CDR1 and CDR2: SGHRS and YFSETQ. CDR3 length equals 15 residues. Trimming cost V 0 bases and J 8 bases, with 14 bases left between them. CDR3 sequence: CASSLGPPPGEKLFF. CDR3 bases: TGCGCCAGCAGCTTGGGTCCACCCCCAGGCGAAAAACTGTTTTTT.

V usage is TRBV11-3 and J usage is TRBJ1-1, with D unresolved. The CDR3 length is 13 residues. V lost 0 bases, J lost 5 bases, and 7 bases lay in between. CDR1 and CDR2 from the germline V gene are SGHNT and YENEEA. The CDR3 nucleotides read TGTGCCAGCAGCTTAGATCGGGAGACTGAAGCTTTCTTT. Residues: CASSLDRETEAFF. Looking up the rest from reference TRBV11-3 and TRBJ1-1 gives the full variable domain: EAGVVQSPRYKIIEKKQPVAFWCNPISGHNTLYWYLQNLGQGPELLIRYENEEAVDDSQLPKDRFSAERLKGVDSTLKIQPAELGDSAVYLCASSLDRETEAFFGQGTRLTVV.

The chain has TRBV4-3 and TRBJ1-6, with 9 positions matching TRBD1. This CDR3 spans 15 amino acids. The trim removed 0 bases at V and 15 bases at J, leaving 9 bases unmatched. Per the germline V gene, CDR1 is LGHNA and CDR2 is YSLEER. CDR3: CASSQDLWDREVLHF. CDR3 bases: TGCGCCAGCAGCCAAGATTTATGGGACAGGGAGGTCCTCCACTTT.

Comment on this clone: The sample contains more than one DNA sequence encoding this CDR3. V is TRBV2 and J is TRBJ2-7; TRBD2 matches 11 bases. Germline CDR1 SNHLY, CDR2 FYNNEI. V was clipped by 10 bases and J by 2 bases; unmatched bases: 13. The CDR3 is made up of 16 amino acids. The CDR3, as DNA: TGTGCCATTTCGGGGCTAGCGGGAGGTCGGACCTACGAGCAGTACTTC. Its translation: CAISGLAGGRTYEQYF.

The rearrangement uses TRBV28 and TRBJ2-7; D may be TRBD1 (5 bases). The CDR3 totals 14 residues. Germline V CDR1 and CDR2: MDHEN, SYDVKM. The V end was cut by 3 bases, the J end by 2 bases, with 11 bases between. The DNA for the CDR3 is TGTGCCAGCAGTTTTCAAGGGGAAACCTACGAGCAGTACTTC. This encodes CASSFQGETYEQYF.

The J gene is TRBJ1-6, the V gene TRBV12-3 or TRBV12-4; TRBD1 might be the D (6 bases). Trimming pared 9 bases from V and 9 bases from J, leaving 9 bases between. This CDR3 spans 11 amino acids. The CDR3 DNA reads TGTGCCAGTACAGGGACTTCACCCCTCCACTTT. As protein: CASTGTSPLHF.

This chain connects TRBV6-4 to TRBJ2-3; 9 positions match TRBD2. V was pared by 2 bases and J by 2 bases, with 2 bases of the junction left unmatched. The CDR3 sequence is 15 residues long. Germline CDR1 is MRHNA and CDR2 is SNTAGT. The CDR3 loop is CASSDAGGATDTQYF. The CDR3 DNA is TGTGCCAGCAGTGACGCGGGGGGGGCCACAGATACGCAGTATTTT.

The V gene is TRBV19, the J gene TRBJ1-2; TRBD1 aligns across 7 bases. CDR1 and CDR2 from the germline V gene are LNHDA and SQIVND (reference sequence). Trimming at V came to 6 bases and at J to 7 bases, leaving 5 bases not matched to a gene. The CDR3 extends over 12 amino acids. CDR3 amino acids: CASRQGVGGYTF. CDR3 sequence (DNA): TGTGCCAGTAGGCAGGGGGTTGGTGGCTACACCTTC. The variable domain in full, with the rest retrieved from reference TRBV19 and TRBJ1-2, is DGGITQSPKYLFRKEGQNVTLSCEQNLNHDAMYWYRQDPGQGLRLIYYSQIVNDFQKGDIAEGYSVSREKKESFPLTVTSAQKNPTAFYLCASRQGVGGYTFGSGTRLTVV.

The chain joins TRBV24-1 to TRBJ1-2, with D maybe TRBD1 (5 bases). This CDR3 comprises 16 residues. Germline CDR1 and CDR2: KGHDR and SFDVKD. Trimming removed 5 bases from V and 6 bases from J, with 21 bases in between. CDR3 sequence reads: CATSGPGGGGFNGYTF. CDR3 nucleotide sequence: TGTGCCACCAGTGGCCCGGGTGGGGGGGGATTCAATGGCTACACCTTC.

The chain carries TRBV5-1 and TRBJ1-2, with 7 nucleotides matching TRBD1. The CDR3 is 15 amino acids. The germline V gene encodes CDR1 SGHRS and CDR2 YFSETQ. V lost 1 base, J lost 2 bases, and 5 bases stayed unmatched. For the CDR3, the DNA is TGCGCCAGCAGCTTGTCAGTGGGACAGAACTATGGCTACACCTTC. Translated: CASSLSVGQNYGYTF.

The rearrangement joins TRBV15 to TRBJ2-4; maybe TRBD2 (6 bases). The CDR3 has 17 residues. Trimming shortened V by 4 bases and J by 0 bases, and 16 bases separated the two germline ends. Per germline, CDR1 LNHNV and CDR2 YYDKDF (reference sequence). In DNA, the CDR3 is TGTGCCACCAGCAAGCCCACTCTAGCGCTAGCCAAAAACATTCAGTACTTC. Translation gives CATSKPTLALAKNIQYF.

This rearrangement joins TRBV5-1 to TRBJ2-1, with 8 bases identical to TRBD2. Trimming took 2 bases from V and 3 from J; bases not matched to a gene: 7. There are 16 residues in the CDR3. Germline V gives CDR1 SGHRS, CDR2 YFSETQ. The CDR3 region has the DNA TGCGCCAGCAGCTTCGGAGCGGGAGTGTACTACAATGAGCAGTTCTTC. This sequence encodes CASSFGAGVYYNEQFF. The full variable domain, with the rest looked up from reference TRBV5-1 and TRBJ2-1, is KAGVTQTPRYLIKTRGQQVTLSCSPISGHRSVSWYQQTPGQGLQFLFEYFSETQRNKGNFPGRFSGRQFSNSRSEMNVSTLELGDSALYLCASSFGAGVYYNEQFFGPGTRLTVL.

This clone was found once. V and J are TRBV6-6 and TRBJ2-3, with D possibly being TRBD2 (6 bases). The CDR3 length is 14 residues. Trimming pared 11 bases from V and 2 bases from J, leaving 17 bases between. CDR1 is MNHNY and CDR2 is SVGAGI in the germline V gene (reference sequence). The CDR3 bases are TGTGCCTCAAAGGACTACCTACCCACAGATACGCAGTATTTT. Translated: CASKDYLPTDTQYF.

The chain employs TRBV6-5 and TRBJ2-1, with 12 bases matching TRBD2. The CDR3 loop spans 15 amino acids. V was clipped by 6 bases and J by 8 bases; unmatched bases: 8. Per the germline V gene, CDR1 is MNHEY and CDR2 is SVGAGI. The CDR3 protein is CASRHGLAGTDEQFF. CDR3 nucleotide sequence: TGTGCCAGCAGGCACGGACTAGCGGGAACTGATGAGCAGTTCTTC.